These 15 T cell receptor beta chains came from one sample sequenced in a study of cytomegalovirus exposure and HLA in healthy donors (dated by TCRdb to about 2017). The library was prepared using the immunoSEQ multiplex PCR assay. For the multiplex PCR, a mixture combining 60 forward primers for TCR Vbeta segments and 13 reverse primers for TCR Jbeta segments was used. The table was pulled from immuneACCESS by TCRdb, which kept in-frame rearrangements only. Such tables lose some clones; where checked, under half of the loss comes from unresolved V genes, and the rest has no known cause. This sample comprises 180,000 or so clones, 76% of them detected only once. 0.75% to 0.8% of the sample is in the top ten clones. Source material: PBMCs. The receptors were sampled from a female donor in good health and CMV-seronegative.

V is TRBV7-2 and J is TRBJ2-1; the match to TRBD2 covers 8 bases. This CDR3 comprises 15 residues. The germline CDR1 and CDR2 sequences are SGHTA and FQGNSA. Trimming removed 5 bases from V and 8 bases from J; junction bases left unmatched: 11. The CDR3 loop is CASSRGTRVRYEQFF. CDR3 sequence (DNA): TGTGCCAGCAGCCGCGGGACTAGAGTCCGCTATGAGCAGTTCTTC.

The table lists this clone with a count of one. The chain uses TRBV18 and TRBJ2-4, with a weak D call TRBD2 (6 bases). CDR3 length: 14 amino acids. In germline, CDR1 is KGHSH, CDR2 LQKENI. V lost 1 base, J lost 7 bases, and 11 bases lay in between. DNA for the CDR3: TGTGCCAGCTCACCACTGGATGGGGGGAACATTCAGTACTTC. Encoded protein: CASSPLDGGNIQYF. The full variable domain, completed using reference TRBV18 and TRBJ2-4, is NAGVMQNPRHLVRRRGQEARLRCSPMKGHSHVYWYRQLPEEGLKFMVYLQKENIIDESGMPKERFSAEFPKEGPSILRIQQVVRGDSAAYFCASSPLDGGNIQYFGAGTRLSVL.

The chain uses TRBV7-2 and TRBJ2-5; 9 bases are shared with TRBD2. Germline loops: CDR1 SGHTA, CDR2 FQGNSA. This CDR3 comprises 15 residues. The junction had 9 bases not matched to a gene; V was cut back by 5 bases and J by 5 bases. CDR3 region: CASSPRRGGGETQYF. As DNA, the CDR3 is TGTGCCAGCAGCCCCCGGCGGGGGGGCGGGGAGACCCAGTACTTC.

About this clone itself: The junction does not match germline at one end; this may be a read error. The rearrangement links TRBV5-1 to TRBJ2-6; a possible D gene is TRBD2 (6 bases). This CDR3 comprises 16 residues. Per germline, CDR1 SGHRS and CDR2 YFSETQ. The CDR3 nucleotides are TGCGCCAGCAGCTTGCCCGGGGGTAGAGGGGCCAACGGCCTGACTTTC. Translation gives CASSLPGGRGANGLTF.

The chain carries TRBV9 and TRBJ1-2; 12 bases map to TRBD1. V shed 3 bases, J shed 7 bases, and the junction held 7 bases outside the gene matches. Looked up from germline, CDR1 is SGDLS and CDR2 is YYNGEE. This CDR3 has 15 amino acids. CDR3 sequence: CASSGGQGAGVGYTF. As DNA, the CDR3 is TGTGCCAGCAGCGGGGGACAGGGGGCGGGAGTTGGCTACACCTTC. The full variable domain, rest sourced from reference TRBV9 and TRBJ1-2, is DSGVTQTPKHLITATGQRVTLRCSPRSGDLSVYWYQQSLDQGLQFLIQYYNGEERAKGNILERFSAQQFPDLHSELNLSSLELGDSALYFCASSGGQGAGVGYTFGSGTRLTVV.

The chain joins TRBV7-2 to TRBJ1-2; 9 bases line up with TRBD1. Germline V gene lookup returns CDR1 SGHTA and CDR2 FQGNSA. The CDR3 consists of 14 residues. V lost 4 bases, J lost 4 bases, and 4 bases stayed unmatched. The CDR3 nucleotides read TGTGCCAGCAGCTCCGACAGGGGGGGCTATGGCTACACCTTC. Protein: CASSSDRGGYGYTF.

The V gene is TRBV6-5, the J gene TRBJ2-1; D gene uncertain. This CDR3 has 11 amino acids. Germline V gene data show CDR1 as MNHEY and CDR2 as SVGAGI. The V gene lost 6 bases and the J gene lost 8 bases, with 8 bases spanning the gap. CDR3 DNA sequence: TGTGCCAGCAGCCAGTACCATGAGCAGTTCTTC. It codes for CASSQYHEQFF.

The chain combines TRBV11-2 with TRBJ2-5, with 8 bases identical to TRBD2. Matching the DNA end better, TRBJ2-7 makes the J call doubtful. CDR1 SGHAT and CDR2 FQNNGV come from the germline V gene. The CDR3 has 15 residues. CDR3 region: CASSLEGGGQGEQYF. The DNA for the CDR3 is TGTGCCAGCAGCTTAGAAGGCGGGGGGCAGGGCGAGCAGTACTTC.

This chain joins TRBV5-1 and TRBJ2-5; TRBD1 matches at 12 bases. With the DNA end fitting TRBJ2-7 better, the J assignment may be wrong. In germline, CDR1 is SGHRS, CDR2 YFSETQ. The CDR3 has 17 residues. DNA of the CDR3: TGCGCCAGCAGCCCCGGGACAGGGGGCATAGAGTCCTACGAGCAGTACTTC. Amino acids: CASSPGTGGIESYEQYF.

The rearrangement joins TRBV9 to TRBJ2-1, with 7 nucleotides matching TRBD1. V shed 2 bases, J shed 8 bases, and the junction held 7 bases outside the gene matches. Germline CDR1 and CDR2: SGDLS and YYNGEE. The CDR3 is 14 amino acids. The CDR3 nucleotides read TGTGCCAGCAGCGTGACAGGGATGGAGTATGAGCAGTTCTTC. Its protein product is CASSVTGMEYEQFF.

CDR3 coding DNA: TGCGCCAGCAACCGGGGGGAGACCGGCGAGCAGTACTTC. This translates into CASNRGETGEQYF. J is TRBJ2-7 and V is TRBV5-1; 7 nucleotides align to TRBD2. Trimming removed 6 bases from V and 6 bases from J; junction bases left unmatched: 9. The CDR3 spans 13 residues. Germline V lookup: CDR1 SGHRS, CDR2 YFSETQ.

This clone was seen only a few times. The V call is TRBV27, the J call TRBJ2-7, with D maybe TRBD2 (7 bases). CDR1 and CDR2 from the germline V gene are MNHEY and SMNVEV (reference sequence). CDR3 length: 15 residues. V was pared by 1 base and J by 2 bases, with 12 bases between. The CDR3 region is CASSLYPGGPYEQYF. DNA of the CDR3: TGTGCCAGCAGTTTATATCCGGGGGGCCCCTACGAGCAGTACTTC.

The gene calls are TRBV19 and TRBJ1-5; no clear D gene. CDR1 and CDR2 from the germline V gene are LNHDA and SQIVND (reference sequence). The CDR3 sequence is 14 residues long. V was clipped by 3 bases and J by 3 bases, with 9 bases between them. In DNA, the CDR3 is TGTGCCAGTAGTATGGTTAACACCAATCAGCCCCAGCATTTT. This gives the protein CASSMVNTNQPQHF.

This chain joins TRBV29-1 and TRBJ2-1; D might be TRBD1 (6 bases). Between the trimmed V and J ends, which lost 3 bases and 9 bases, there was a span of 15 bases. This CDR3 is built from 13 residues. CDR1 is SQVTM, CDR2 ANQGSEA, per germline. This CDR3 reads CSVERPSRGEQFF. CDR3 in DNA: TGCAGCGTTGAGAGGCCCTCCAGGGGTGAGCAGTTCTTC.

This rearrangement joins TRBV4-3 to TRBJ1-2; 8 positions agree with TRBD1. CDR1 is LGHNA, CDR2 YSLEER, per germline. Trimming at V came to 1 base and at J to 4 bases, leaving 5 bases not matched to a gene. This CDR3 spans 15 amino acids. The CDR3 spells CASSQGWTGSYGYTF. The CDR3 DNA sequence: TGCGCCAGCAGCCAAGGCTGGACAGGGTCCTATGGCTACACCTTC.